These 23 T cell receptor beta chains share one sample of origin, sequenced in a study of T-cell reconstitution after alpha-beta-depleted transplantation in children. Researchers prepared the TCRbeta library using unique molecular identifiers, the study reports. TCRdb recomputed calls from the PCR reads with MiXCR, one row per CDR3 protein. Found here are roughly 500,000 distinct CDR3 sequences, around 19% of them singletons; the top ten hold approximately 3%. Sequencing was performed on PBMCs from the stem cell graft donor, taken from the stem cell graft. These receptor sequences come from a human donor who donated a stem cell graft to a child with acute lymphoblastic leukemia.

J is TRBJ1-2 and V is TRBV19; D uncertain. The CDR3 spans 12 residues. Germline V gene sequence: CDR1 LNHDA, CDR2 SQIVND (reference sequence). V was clipped by 3 bases and J by 8 bases, with 10 bases between them. In nucleotides, the CDR3 is TGTGCCAGTAGTATCGGACCTACAGGCTACACCTTC. Translated: CASSIGPTGYTF.

This clonotype has ten or more counts. The chain joins TRBV7-9 to TRBJ2-7; D uncertain. V lost 5 bases and J lost 1, with 9 bases in between. CDR1 and CDR2 (germline): SEHNR, FQNEAQ (reference sequence). The CDR3 runs to 13 residues. The CDR3 region has the DNA TGTGCCAGCAGCCCTGGACCATCCTACGAGCAGTACTTC. Protein sequence: CASSPGPSYEQYF.

The chain joins TRBV24-1 to TRBJ2-1, with 12 bases matching TRBD2. The germline gives CDR1 KGHDR, CDR2 SFDVKD. The CDR3 covers 17 residues. The J segment lost 0 bases and the V segment lost 3 bases, leaving 2 bases of the junction unmatched. CDR3 coding DNA: TGTGCCACCAGTGATCCTAGCGGGAGGGACTCCTACAATGAGCAGTTCTTC. Amino acid sequence: CATSDPSGRDSYNEQFF.

The gene calls are TRBV5-1 and TRBJ1-1; TRBD1 matches 11 bases. This CDR3 spans 15 amino acids. Trimming at V came to 4 bases and at J to 5 bases, leaving 7 bases not matched to a gene. CDR1 and CDR2 from the germline V gene are SGHRS and YFSETQ. CDR3 coding DNA: TGCGCCAGCAGCAGGGGACAGGGGGGCGTGACTGAAGCTTTCTTT. Its protein product is CASSRGQGGVTEAFF.

In its sample, this clonotype was seen a few times. The gene calls are TRBV27 and TRBJ2-2; D may be TRBD1 (6 bases). V was pared by 3 bases and J by 1 base, with 18 bases between. The CDR3 has 18 residues. In germline, CDR1 is MNHEY, CDR2 SMNVEV (reference sequence). In nucleotides, the CDR3 is TGTGCCAGCAGTTTCACCCGATACAGGGCTCTGAACACCGGGGAGCTGTTTTTT. Its translation is CASSFTRYRALNTGELFF.

The chain has TRBV15 and TRBJ1-2, with unresolved D. V was shortened by 0 bases and J by 2 bases, with 7 bases between the two germline ends. The length of the CDR3 is 14 residues. Per the germline V gene, CDR1 is LNHNV and CDR2 is YYDKDF (reference sequence). The CDR3 DNA follows: TGTGCCACCAGCAGAGATCGACGGAACTATGGCTACACCTTC. Translating it yields CATSRDRRNYGYTF.

J is TRBJ2-7 and V is TRBV20-1; D uncertain. This CDR3 comprises 11 residues. V lost 6 bases to trimming and J lost 4 bases, with 10 bases between them. Germline CDR1 and CDR2: DFQATT and SNEGSKA (reference sequence). The chain's CDR3 is CSAKSGYEQYF. The CDR3 DNA reads as TGCAGTGCCAAGTCCGGTTACGAGCAGTACTTC.

This chain uses TRBV5-1 with TRBJ1-5; no firm D call. Trimming cost V 3 bases and J 2 bases, with 12 bases left between them. The germline V gene encodes CDR1 SGHRS and CDR2 YFSETQ. The length of the CDR3 is 15 residues. The DNA for the CDR3 is TGCGCCAGCAGCTGGGAGGCCGGTCGCAATCAGCCCCAGCATTTT. It is translated as CASSWEAGRNQPQHF.

This clonotype came up a few times. The chain joins TRBV24-1 to TRBJ2-3; TRBD1 agrees at 9 bases. CDR3 length: 16 residues. CDR1 is KGHDR and CDR2 is SFDVKD in the germline V gene. J gave up 5 bases and V 3 bases, and 8 bases lay outside the gene matches. CDR3 region: CATSDLRDRVGDTQYF. The CDR3 DNA reads TGTGCCACCAGTGATCTCCGGGACAGGGTTGGAGATACGCAGTATTTT.

J is TRBJ2-7 and V is TRBV19; 9 nucleotides align to TRBD1. After removal of 10 bases from V and 6 bases from J, the junction contained 13 bases not matched to a gene. The CDR3 runs to 14 residues. CDR1 and CDR2 from the germline V gene are LNHDA and SQIVND (reference sequence). The CDR3 loop reads CATIPGDRATEQYF. CDR3 sequence (DNA): TGTGCCACCATCCCTGGGGACAGGGCTACCGAGCAGTACTTC.

This clonotype has more than one count but fewer than ten. The J gene is TRBJ2-1, the V gene TRBV12-3 or TRBV12-4, with D uncertain. Trimming left V 5 bases short and J 4 bases short, with 12 bases between. This CDR3 region has 14 residues. In DNA form, the CDR3 reads TGTGCCAGCAGTATAACGCGGACGTACAATGAGCAGTTCTTC. As protein: CASSITRTYNEQFF.

The rearrangement joins TRBV7-8 to TRBJ2-1; 9 positions agree with TRBD1. The CDR3 loop spans 16 amino acids. Looked up from germline, CDR1 is SGHVS and CDR2 is FQNEAQ. V dropped 5 bases and J dropped 7; count of bases not matched to a gene: 12. CDR3 DNA: TGTGCCAGCAGCCTCCCCCGGGACAGGGTTGAGAATGAGCAGTTCTTC. Translating it yields CASSLPRDRVENEQFF.

In its sample, this clonotype was seen many times. The J gene is TRBJ1-1, the V gene TRBV12-3 or TRBV12-4; D unclear. Trimming removed 6 bases from V and 0 bases from J, with 8 bases in between. The CDR3 has 13 residues. This chain's CDR3 is CASSLALNTEAFF. The CDR3 nucleotides are TGTGCCAGCAGCTTGGCCCTGAACACTGAAGCTTTCTTT.

In DNA form, the CDR3 reads TGCAGCGTTGTGCCAGTACTCAATGAGCAGTTCTTC. Translation: CSVVPVLNEQFF. The rearrangement joins TRBV29-1 to TRBJ2-1; D gene uncertain. The CDR3 runs 12 residues. Trimming left V 4 bases short and J 6 bases short, with 10 bases between. In germline, CDR1 is SQVTM, CDR2 ANQGSEA.

This rearrangement joins TRBV12-3 or TRBV12-4 to TRBJ2-1; 9 bases align to TRBD2. The V gene end was trimmed by 4 bases and the J gene end by 6 bases; junction bases not matched to a gene: 10. This CDR3 contains 16 residues. DNA of the CDR3: TGTGCCAGCAGTTACAACTTAGCGGGAGTAGGCAATGAGCAGTTCTTC. Its translation: CASSYNLAGVGNEQFF.

This clonotype was found a few times. This chain joins TRBV5-1 and TRBJ2-2, with TRBD2 as a possible D gene (5 bases). Germline V gives CDR1 SGHRS, CDR2 YFSETQ. This CDR3 is 12 amino acids long. Trimming pared 0 bases from V and 11 bases from J, leaving 8 bases between. The CDR3 nucleotides are TGCGCCAGCAGCTTGGGGGAGCGCGAGCTGTTTTTT. Its translation is CASSLGERELFF.

This clonotype was seen a few times. This chain's CDR3 is CSVEDPGQGSTDEAFF. The CDR3 region has the DNA TGCAGCGTTGAAGATCCCGGACAGGGGTCAACAGATGAAGCTTTCTTT. The chain uses TRBV29-1 and TRBJ1-1; 9 bases are a match to TRBD1. Germline CDR1 is SQVTM and CDR2 is ANQGSEA. J gave up 7 bases and V 0 bases, and 12 bases lay outside the gene matches. The CDR3 loop spans 16 amino acids.

This clonotype was counted at least ten times. The rearrangement links TRBV6-5 to TRBJ1-2; a weak D match, TRBD1 (5 bases). This CDR3 has 15 amino acids. The germline V and J ends were trimmed by 2 bases and 5 bases, with 15 bases remaining between them. Germline V gene data show CDR1 as MNHEY and CDR2 as SVGAGI. Here the CDR3 DNA reads TGTGCCAGCAGTTACGCGCCGGGACGTCCTTATGGCTACACCTTC. It yields the protein CASSYAPGRPYGYTF.

The rearrangement links TRBV20-1 to TRBJ1-1, with D tentatively TRBD1 (5 bases). In germline, CDR1 is DFQATT, CDR2 SNEGSKA (reference sequence). The CDR3 is 15 amino acids. The V end lost 2 bases, the J end lost 3 bases, and 16 bases lay between the germline ends. The chain's CDR3 is CSARSYGGGDTEAFF. The CDR3 DNA reads TGCAGTGCTAGAAGTTACGGGGGAGGAGACACTGAAGCTTTCTTT.

A few counts support this clonotype. The chain joins TRBV30 to TRBJ2-1; the D gene is possibly TRBD2 (6 bases). The CDR3 runs to 12 residues. The V end lost 1 base, the J end lost 6 bases, and 7 bases lay between the germline ends. The germline V gene encodes CDR1 GTSNPN and CDR2 SVGIG (reference sequence). CDR3 coding DNA: TGTGCCTGGAGTGGGGACTCCAATGAGCAGTTCTTC. Its protein product is CAWSGDSNEQFF.

This clonotype was counted between two and nine times. The chain links TRBV5-1 to TRBJ1-2, with no clear D. The CDR3 totals 16 residues. Germline V gives CDR1 SGHRS, CDR2 YFSETQ. V shed 0 bases and J shed 1 base, with 13 bases lying between them. DNA of the CDR3: TGCGCCAGCAGCTTGGTTCCGGACGGCGATAACTATGGCTACACCTTC. Translation gives CASSLVPDGDNYGYTF.

This chain connects TRBV7-9 to TRBJ1-2, with D perhaps matching TRBD1 (6 bases). This CDR3 region has 13 residues. Germline CDR1 and CDR2: SEHNR and FQNEAQ (reference sequence). V dropped 6 bases and J dropped 4 bases, with 12 bases sitting between them. CDR3: CASRDGRGYGYTF. The CDR3 nucleotides read TGTGCCAGCAGGGACGGCAGGGGCTATGGCTACACCTTC.

This chain connects TRBV5-1 to TRBJ2-3; possibly TRBD2 for D (5 bases). Looked up from germline, CDR1 is SGHRS and CDR2 is YFSETQ. Trimming took off 0 bases at V and 2 bases at J, with 16 bases between the two ends. The length of the CDR3 is 17 residues. The CDR3 DNA is TGCGCCAGCAGCTTGGCAAAGGTTATGGGAGACACAGATACGCAGTATTTT. Its translation: CASSLAKVMGDTDTQYF.